These 29 T cell receptor beta chains were all obtained from the same sample, sequenced in a study of shared clonotypes between healthy human individuals. Some clones are missing from TCRdb's copy, which holds only in-frame ones; the method was immunoSEQ multiplex PCR. The sample lists some 740,000 clones; over 90% were seen once. Positively selected for CCR7, the CD45RO-negative cells used as naive CD8 cells excluded terminally differentiated effector memory CD45RA+ cells. Sequenced input: naive CD8+ T cells sorted from blood. All receptors come from a young man in good health.

The V call is TRBV7-9, the J call TRBJ2-4; D is uncertain. The CDR3 loop spans 14 amino acids. Germline CDR1 reads SEHNR; CDR2 reads FQNEAQ (reference sequence). V shed 2 bases and J shed 8 bases, with 13 bases lying between them. CDR3 region: CASSLIGGEDIQYF. CDR3 sequence (DNA): TGTGCCAGCAGCTTAATTGGCGGTGAGGACATTCAGTACTTC. The whole variable domain, filled in from reference TRBV7-9 and TRBJ2-4, reads DTGVSQNPRHKITKRGQNVTFRCDPISEHNRLYWYRQTLGQGPEFLTYFQNEAQLEKSRLLSDRFSAERPKGSFSTLEIQRTEQGDSAMYLCASSLIGGEDIQYFGAGTRLSVL.

This chain links TRBV9 with TRBJ2-5, with D perhaps matching TRBD1 (6 bases). Germline V CDR1 and CDR2: SGDLS, YYNGEE. V was shortened by 3 bases and J by 4 bases, with 10 bases between the two germline ends. The CDR3 loop spans 13 amino acids. CDR3 sequence reads: CASSDRDGETQYF. CDR3 sequence (DNA): TGTGCCAGCAGCGACAGGGATGGAGAGACCCAGTACTTC.

The V and J genes are TRBV6-1 and TRBJ1-5, with D tentatively TRBD1 (6 bases). Looked up from germline, CDR1 is MNHNS and CDR2 is SASEGT. The V end lost 6 bases, the J end lost 0 bases, and 12 bases lay between the germline ends. The CDR3 sequence is 15 residues long. The CDR3 sequence is CASSRGHPSNQPQHF. The CDR3 region has the DNA TGTGCCAGCAGCCGGGGGCATCCTAGCAATCAGCCCCAGCATTTT.

This chain uses TRBV15 with TRBJ2-7, with TRBD1 matching over 10 bases. This CDR3 is 14 amino acids long. Looked up from germline, CDR1 is LNHNV and CDR2 is YYDKDF (reference sequence). Losses at the gene ends were 5 bases for V and 4 bases for J; bases not matched to a gene: 5. This CDR3 reads CATSPRTGGYEQYF. CDR3 nucleotides: TGTGCCACCAGCCCCCGGACAGGGGGGTACGAGCAGTACTTC.

The chain couples TRBV27 to TRBJ2-2; D is undetermined. CDR1 is MNHEY, CDR2 SMNVEV, per germline (reference sequence). The CDR3 loop spans 13 amino acids. The V gene lost 4 bases and the J gene lost 1 base, with 4 bases spanning the gap. The CDR3 DNA reads as TGTGCCAGCAGTTGGCTGAACACCGGGGAGCTGTTTTTT. It translates to CASSWLNTGELFF.

This clone was recorded once. The chain uses TRBV9 and TRBJ2-4; 9 positions match TRBD2. The germline gives CDR1 SGDLS, CDR2 YYNGEE. This CDR3 comprises 16 residues. V lost 7 bases and J lost 0; bases outside the gene matches: 8. The CDR3 here is CASSAGGNLAKNIQYF. CDR3 DNA sequence: TGTGCCAGCTCCGCGGGAGGGAATCTAGCCAAAAACATTCAGTACTTC.

As to this clone: The sample carries other DNA sequences with the same CDR3. The chain links TRBV7-9 to TRBJ2-7; 7 bases agree with TRBD1. Germline CDR1 is SEHNR and CDR2 is FQNEAQ (reference sequence). Trimming at V came to 3 bases and at J to 4 bases, leaving 6 bases not matched to a gene. The CDR3 extends over 14 amino acids. This CDR3 is CASSLGQKAYEQYF. CDR3 sequence (DNA): TGTGCCAGCAGCTTGGGACAGAAAGCATACGAGCAGTACTTC. The full variable domain, rest sourced from reference TRBV7-9 and TRBJ2-7, is DTGVSQNPRHKITKRGQNVTFRCDPISEHNRLYWYRQTLGQGPEFLTYFQNEAQLEKSRLLSDRFSAERPKGSFSTLEIQRTEQGDSAMYLCASSLGQKAYEQYFGPGTRLTVT.

V gene TRBV27 combines with J gene TRBJ2-3; 9 bases are shared with TRBD1. Trimming took 2 bases from V and 4 from J; bases not matched to a gene: 7. There are 16 residues in the CDR3. Germline CDR1 reads MNHEY; CDR2 reads SMNVEV (reference sequence). The CDR3 protein is CASSLRQGEVPDTQYF. In DNA form, the CDR3 reads TGTGCCAGCAGTTTACGACAGGGGGAGGTCCCAGATACGCAGTATTTT.

The chain couples TRBV7-9 to TRBJ2-1, with 7 nucleotides matching TRBD2. Trimming at V came to 2 bases and at J to 6 bases, leaving 7 bases not matched to a gene. Germline V CDR1 and CDR2: SEHNR, FQNEAQ (reference sequence). The CDR3 runs to 15 residues. In nucleotides, the CDR3 is TGTGCCAGCAGCTTAAGGGCGGGAGTCCTCAATGAGCAGTTCTTC. Its protein is CASSLRAGVLNEQFF.

This clone was recorded once. The rearrangement uses TRBV2 and TRBJ2-7; 11 positions match TRBD2. From germline, CDR1 is SNHLY and CDR2 FYNNEI. The trim removed 5 bases at V and 2 bases at J, leaving 8 bases unmatched. The CDR3 spans 16 residues. The CDR3 here is CASSTPGLAEPYEQYF. CDR3 nucleotides: TGTGCCAGCAGTACACCGGGACTAGCGGAACCCTACGAGCAGTACTTC.

The rearrangement uses TRBV7-8 and TRBJ2-5, with D perhaps TRBD1 or TRBD2 (5 bases each). V was shortened by 4 bases and J by 2 bases, with 23 bases between the two germline ends. Germline CDR1 and CDR2: SGHVS and FQNEAQ. There are 18 residues in the CDR3. The CDR3 nucleotides are TGTGCCAGCAGCTCGGACACGGTTGGCGGGCACCCACAAGAGACCCAGTACTTC. Its protein is CASSSDTVGGHPQETQYF.

The chain uses TRBV28 and TRBJ1-4; D perhaps matches TRBD1 (5 bases). V lost 7 bases and J 0 bases, leaving 6 bases between the germline ends. Germline CDR1 is MDHEN and CDR2 is SYDVKM. The CDR3 spans 13 residues. CDR3 residues: CASKGATNEKLFF. The DNA for the CDR3 is TGTGCCAGCAAAGGGGCAACTAATGAAAAACTGTTTTTT.

The chain is built from TRBV7-9 and TRBJ1-3, with 8 bases matching TRBD1. Germline V lookup: CDR1 SEHNR, CDR2 FQNEAQ (reference sequence). This CDR3 region has 18 residues. V dropped 5 bases and J dropped 6; count of bases not matched to a gene: 18. CDR3 in DNA: TGTGCCAGCAGCCTTAGCCCAGCGACAGGGGCCAACCTAAACACCATATATTTT. It is translated as CASSLSPATGANLNTIYF.

The V and J genes are TRBV7-8 and TRBJ2-5, with D unclear. Between the trimmed V and J ends, which lost 3 bases and 5 bases, there was a span of 10 bases. The CDR3 contains 13 residues. The germline gives CDR1 SGHVS, CDR2 FQNEAQ. The CDR3 region is CASSFDLRETQYF. CDR3 coding DNA: TGTGCCAGCAGCTTCGACCTCCGGGAGACCCAGTACTTC.

Worth noting for this clone: Additional DNA sequences in this sample encode the identical CDR3. The CDR3: CASSQGFDQPQHF. The CDR3 nucleotides are TGCGCCAGCAGCCAAGGCTTTGATCAGCCCCAGCATTTT. The rearrangement links TRBV4-1 to TRBJ1-5; D is undetermined. The CDR3 is 13 amino acids. Looked up from germline, CDR1 is MGHRA and CDR2 is YSYEKL. Trimming cost V 1 base and J 5 bases, with 6 bases left between them.

Concerning this clone itself: Other DNA sequences of this sample code for an identical CDR3. V is TRBV5-5 and J is TRBJ2-7; D gene unclear. With 0 bases removed from V and 4 bases from J, the gap between germline ends came to 2 bases. Germline loops: CDR1 SGHKS, CDR2 YYEKEE (reference sequence). CDR3 length: 11 amino acids. The CDR3 is CASSLGYEQYF. The CDR3 coding sequence is TGTGCCAGCAGCTTGGGGTACGAGCAGTACTTC. The whole variable domain, filled in from reference TRBV5-5 and TRBJ2-7, reads DAGVTQSPTHLIKTRGQQVTLRCSPISGHKSVSWYQQVLGQGPQFIFQYYEKEERGRGNFPDRFSARQFPNYSSELNVNALLLGDSALYLCASSLGYEQYFGPGTRLTVT.

This clone is a singleton in its sample. The rearrangement joins TRBV7-6 to TRBJ2-2; 10 bases align to TRBD2. Germline CDR1 SGHVS, CDR2 FNYEAQ. The junction had 10 bases not matched to a gene; V was cut back by 5 bases and J by 4 bases. The CDR3 totals 17 residues. The CDR3 protein is CASSNPVAGGATGELFF. DNA of the CDR3: TGTGCCAGCAGCAATCCCGTAGCGGGAGGTGCCACCGGGGAGCTGTTTTTT.

Worth noting for this clone: Within the sample, other DNA sequences also encode this same CDR3. The chain uses TRBV7-9 and TRBJ2-7, with a possible D match to TRBD2 (5 bases). Trimming took off 5 bases at V and 0 bases at J, with 8 bases between the two ends. This CDR3 region has 13 residues. Germline CDR1 SEHNR, CDR2 FQNEAQ (reference sequence). The CDR3 nucleotides read TGTGCCAGCAGCCCCCTAGCCTCCTACGAGCAGTACTTC. Amino acids: CASSPLASYEQYF.

The rearrangement links TRBV29-1 to TRBJ2-2; D not resolved. V lost 4 bases and J 3 bases, leaving 9 bases between the germline ends. CDR3 length equals 13 residues. Germline CDR1 reads SQVTM; CDR2 reads ANQGSEA. CDR3 coding DNA: TGCAGCGTTGCTAGTGGGGACACCGGGGAGCTGTTTTTT. Translating it yields CSVASGDTGELFF.

The V call is TRBV28, the J call TRBJ2-2; tentative D call: TRBD1 (5 bases). V lost 1 base, J lost 5 bases, and 11 bases lay in between. This CDR3 contains 15 residues. Germline V gives CDR1 MDHEN, CDR2 SYDVKM. In nucleotides, the CDR3 is TGTGCCAGCAGTTTATCGCAGGGAAGGACCGGGGAGCTGTTTTTT. This sequence encodes CASSLSQGRTGELFF.

This chain connects TRBV28 to TRBJ2-1; D is uncertain. The V and J ends lost 5 bases and 8 bases respectively, with 4 bases between them. There are 10 residues in the CDR3. Germline V gene data show CDR1 as MDHEN and CDR2 as SYDVKM. In DNA, the CDR3 is TGTGCCAGCAGTGGGGATGAGCAGTTCTTC. It specifies CASSGDEQFF.

The CDR3 loop reads CASRLAVNTEAFF. The CDR3, as DNA: TGTGCCAGCCGCTTGGCAGTAAACACTGAAGCTTTCTTT. This chain joins TRBV28 and TRBJ1-1, with unresolved D. V gave up 8 bases and J gave up 2 bases, with 12 bases separating them. The CDR3 runs 13 residues. Germline V lookup: CDR1 MDHEN, CDR2 SYDVKM. The whole variable domain, filled in from reference TRBV28 and TRBJ1-1, reads DVKVTQSSRYLVKRTGEKVFLECVQDMDHENMFWYRQDPGLGLRLIYFSYDVKMKEKGDIPEGYSVSREKKERFSLILESASTNQTSMYLCASRLAVNTEAFFGQGTRLTVV.

The chain has TRBV27 and TRBJ2-7, with D hard to call. Trimming stripped 2 bases from V and 2 bases from J, with 10 bases between. CDR1 and CDR2 (germline): MNHEY, SMNVEV (reference sequence). This CDR3 has 14 residues. The CDR3 is CASSLLPGPYEQYF. The CDR3 region has the DNA TGTGCCAGCAGTTTACTTCCAGGACCCTACGAGCAGTACTTC.

Worth noting for this clone: One end of the junction varies from germline; a read error may be responsible. Other DNA sequences in this sample translate to the same CDR3. The rearrangement joins TRBV5-1 to TRBJ2-7; tentative D call: TRBD1 (5 bases). From germline, CDR1 is SGHRS and CDR2 YFSETQ. The CDR3 extends over 16 amino acids. CDR3 DNA: TGCGCCAGCAGCTATTCTTCTGTCAGGGCCCTCTACGAGCAATACTTC. It codes for CASSYSSVRALYEQYF.

This clone was found once. This chain connects TRBV13 to TRBJ2-1; no firm D call. The germline V and J ends were trimmed by 3 bases and 11 bases, with 5 bases remaining between them. The CDR3 sequence is 10 residues long. CDR1 is PRHDT, CDR2 FYEKMQ, per germline (reference sequence). This CDR3 is CASSLYQQFF. CDR3 bases: TGTGCCAGCAGCTTGTACCAGCAGTTCTTC.

The genes are TRBV5-1 and TRBJ2-3; the match to TRBD2 covers 7 bases. Germline-derived CDR1 and CDR2 are SGHRS and YFSETQ. With 1 base clipped from V and 4 bases from J, the junction kept 6 bases outside the gene matches. This CDR3 comprises 15 residues. The CDR3 loop reads CASSLWRELPDTQYF. In DNA, the CDR3 is TGCGCCAGCAGCTTGTGGCGGGAGCTCCCAGATACGCAGTATTTT.

The table lists this clone with a count of one. The V and J genes are TRBV6-5 and TRBJ1-5; 8 positions agree with TRBD1. The V segment lost 8 bases and the J segment 1 base; nucleotides outside the gene matches: 4. The CDR3 has 14 amino acids. CDR1 MNHEY and CDR2 SVGAGI come from the germline V gene. The CDR3: CASQGAASNQPQHF. CDR3 nucleotides: TGTGCCAGCCAGGGGGCGGCGAGCAATCAGCCCCAGCATTTT.

The chain has TRBV6-1 and TRBJ2-7; TRBD1 might be the D (6 bases). CDR3 length: 15 amino acids. The germline V and J ends were trimmed by 2 bases and 2 bases, with 13 bases remaining between them. CDR1 MNHNS and CDR2 SASEGT come from the germline V gene. The CDR3 DNA reads as TGTGCCAGCAGTGAACATCCAGGGGCCCCCTACGAGCAGTACTTC. Translating it yields CASSEHPGAPYEQYF.

The CDR3 spells CAWGGSFHNEQFF. CDR3 in DNA: TGTGCCTGGGGGGGTAGTTTCCACAATGAGCAGTTCTTC. V usage is TRBV30 and J usage is TRBJ2-1; D might be TRBD1 or TRBD2, each matching 5 bases. This CDR3 region has 13 residues. In germline, CDR1 is GTSNPN, CDR2 SVGIG (reference sequence). V was shortened by 5 bases and J by 5 bases, with 13 bases between the two germline ends.